This T cell receptor beta chain was identified during a study of graft-versus-host responses after intestinal transplantation. Whole-study findings and limits: Some GvH clones appeared in ileal mucosa or blood before recipient bone marrow.

Libraries were prepared by immunoSEQ multiplex PCR; TCRdb keeps only in-frame clonotypes and omits some of them. The table shows nearly 90,000 clones, with roughly 80% occurring only once. The CDR3 totals 16 residues. Between the trimmed V and J ends, which lost 5 bases and 5 bases, there was a span of 19 bases. Germline V CDR1 and CDR2: MNHEY, SMNVEV (reference sequence). This clone occurred a few times. What it recognizes is unknown. The sample was unstimulated CD8+ T cells sorted from spleen or lymph node cells, taken before intestinal transplant. The source is a human donor who received an intestinal transplant. V usage is TRBV27 and J usage is TRBJ2-1; D might be TRBD2 (6 bases). DNA of the CDR3: TGTGCCAGCAGTCGGGGCCGACTAGGGAAGGACAATGAGCAGTTCTTC. Residues: CASSRGRLGKDNEQFF.